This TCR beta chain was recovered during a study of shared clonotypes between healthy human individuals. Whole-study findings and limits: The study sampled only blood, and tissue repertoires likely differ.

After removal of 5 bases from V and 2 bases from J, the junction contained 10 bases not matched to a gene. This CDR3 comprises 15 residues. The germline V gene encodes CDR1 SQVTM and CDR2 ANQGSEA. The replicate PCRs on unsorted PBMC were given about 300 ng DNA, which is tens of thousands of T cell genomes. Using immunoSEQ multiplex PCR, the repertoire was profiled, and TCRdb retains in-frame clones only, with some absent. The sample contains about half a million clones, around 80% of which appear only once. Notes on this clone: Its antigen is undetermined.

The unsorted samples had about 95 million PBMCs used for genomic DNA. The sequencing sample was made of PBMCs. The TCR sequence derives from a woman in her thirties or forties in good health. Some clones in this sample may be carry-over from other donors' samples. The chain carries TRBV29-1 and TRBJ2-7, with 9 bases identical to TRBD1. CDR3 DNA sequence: TGCAGCGTTTCCCCAGAACAGGGGGCCCCCTACGAGCAGTACTTC. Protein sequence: CSVSPEQGAPYEQYF.